The 14 T cell receptor beta chains given below trace back to one sample, sequenced in a study of CD8+ T cells in alopecia areata. TCR sequencing used cDNA made by reverse transcription of extracted RNA. Only in-frame clones appear in the TCRdb table, and some are missing; sequencing was by immunoSEQ multiplex PCR. The sample lists about 140,000 clones; roughly 50% were seen once. The sequenced sample consisted of CD4+ T cells sorted from blood. The receptors here all came from a human donor in good health.

The chain uses TRBV29-1 and TRBJ2-1; 10 bases are a match to TRBD1. V trimming: 5 bases; J trimming: 7 bases; junction bases outside the gene matches: 5. Germline V gene lookup returns CDR1 SQVTM and CDR2 ANQGSEA. CDR3 length equals 13 residues. The CDR3 bases are TGCAGCGTTTCGTCGGGACAGGGGAATGAGCAGTTCTTC. Translated: CSVSSGQGNEQFF.

V usage is TRBV7-8 and J usage is TRBJ1-1, with a tentative D call TRBD1 (5 bases). Germline CDR1 reads SGHVS; CDR2 reads FQNEAQ. The CDR3 length is 18 residues. Trimming removed 2 bases at V and 1 base at J, with 20 bases between. CDR3: CASSLMGPWAVGNTEAFF. DNA for the CDR3: TGTGCCAGCAGCTTAATGGGGCCGTGGGCAGTGGGGAACACTGAAGCTTTCTTT.

In its sample, this clone was seen a few times. V gene TRBV6-6 combines with J gene TRBJ2-3; D is ambiguous. Trimming left V 7 bases short and J 2 bases short, with 7 bases between. Germline loops: CDR1 MNHNY, CDR2 SVGAGI (reference sequence). This CDR3 is 12 amino acids long. CDR3 sequence (DNA): TGTGCCAGCACACGGACCACAGATACGCAGTATTTT. Its translation is CASTRTTDTQYF.

The sample holds a few counts of this clone. The chain employs TRBV5-1 and TRBJ2-1; D is ambiguous. The germline CDR1 and CDR2 sequences are SGHRS and YFSETQ. This CDR3 spans 14 amino acids. Trimming took off 0 bases at V and 10 bases at J, with 14 bases between the two ends. In DNA form, the CDR3 reads TGCGCCAGCAGCTTGGCCGGGCCGCCATGGGAGCAGTTCTTC. Its translation: CASSLAGPPWEQFF.

As regards this clone: Mismatch with germline at one junction end may stem from a read error. This sequence joins TRBV19 and TRBJ1-2; D unclear. The CDR3 is 14 amino acids. CDR1 LNHDA and CDR2 SQIVND come from the germline V gene (reference sequence). CDR3 sequence reads: CASTTAPNSYRYTF. CDR3 bases: TGTGCCAGTACCACCGCCCCAAACAGCTATCGCTACACCTTC.

The rearrangement links TRBV6-1 to TRBJ2-3, with D possibly being TRBD2 (6 bases). Per germline, CDR1 MNHNS and CDR2 SASEGT. Trimming removed 10 bases from V and 2 bases from J, with 19 bases in between. The CDR3 loop spans 15 amino acids. The CDR3 region has the DNA TGTGCCACCTCCCCCCCGGCGGGAATCACAGATACGCAGTATTTT. Translation gives CATSPPAGITDTQYF.

The rearrangement links TRBV2 to TRBJ2-5, with 11 bases that match TRBD1. V lost 7 bases to trimming and J lost 7 bases; unmatched junction nucleotides: 8. Germline V lookup: CDR1 SNHLY, CDR2 FYNNEI. This CDR3 contains 14 residues. In DNA, the CDR3 is TGTGCCAGCAAGGACAGGGGGCCCACAGGGACCCAGTACTTC. It is translated as CASKDRGPTGTQYF.

CDR3 residues: CATSRGEIGEGQETQYF. CDR3 sequence (DNA): TGTGCCACCAGCAGAGGCGAAATTGGAGAGGGACAAGAGACCCAGTACTTC. The chain is built from TRBV15 and TRBJ2-5; tentatively, D is TRBD2 (5 bases). Trimming left V 1 base short and J 2 bases short, with 17 bases between. The CDR3 is 17 residues long. Germline CDR1 is LNHNV and CDR2 is YYDKDF (reference sequence).

This clone occurred a few times. The chain couples TRBV29-1 to TRBJ2-1, with D possibly called TRBD1 or TRBD2 (6 bases each). The CDR3 runs 14 residues. V lost 4 bases to trimming and J lost 6 bases, with 16 bases between them. Germline CDR1 and CDR2: SQVTM and ANQGSEA. In nucleotides, the CDR3 is TGCAGCGTTGGGTTGGGGGCGCGGGGCAATGAGCAGTTCTTC. Translation gives CSVGLGARGNEQFF.

There are a few counts of this clone. V is TRBV12-5 and J is TRBJ2-5, with no clear D. Trimming stripped 2 bases from V and 4 bases from J, with 5 bases between. This CDR3 has 12 amino acids. In germline, CDR1 is LGHNT, CDR2 FRNRAP. The CDR3 loop is CASGLSGETQYF. In DNA form, the CDR3 reads TGTGCTAGTGGTTTGTCCGGAGAGACCCAGTACTTC. The entire variable domain, with the rest obtained from reference TRBV12-5 and TRBJ2-5, is as follows: DARVTQTPRHKVTEMGQEVTMRCQPILGHNTVFWYRQTMMQGLELLAYFRNRAPLDDSGMPKDRFSAEMPDATLATLKIQPSEPRDSAVYFCASGLSGETQYFGPGTRLLVL.

About this clone itself: The sample has other DNA sequences that encode this CDR3 too. The genes are TRBV30 and TRBJ2-3; 8 nucleotides agree with TRBD2. This CDR3 has 17 amino acids. Germline-derived CDR1 and CDR2 are GTSNPN and SVGIG (reference sequence). J was trimmed by 0 bases and V by 1 base; bases with no gene match: 9. The CDR3 coding sequence is TGTGCCTGGAGTGCGGAAGGGGGACTAGGAAGCACAGATACGCAGTATTTT. Translating gives CAWSAEGGLGSTDTQYF.

The chain has TRBV16 and TRBJ1-2; D remains ambiguous. Trimming removed 7 bases from V and 7 bases from J, with 16 bases in between. This CDR3 is built from 13 residues. Germline CDR1 is KGHSY and CDR2 is FQNENV. CDR3 protein: CASTETTEAGYTF. In nucleotides, the CDR3 is TGTGCCAGCACCGAGACAACAGAGGCTGGCTACACCTTC.

This clone was seen a few times. This sample includes further DNA sequences coding for the same CDR3. The chain is built from TRBV5-1 and TRBJ1-4; D is unresolved. Germline CDR1 and CDR2: SGHRS and YFSETQ. The V and J ends lost 0 bases and 3 bases respectively, with 6 bases between them. This CDR3 is 14 amino acids long. For the CDR3, the DNA is TGCGCCAGCAGCTTGGGGGTGGCTAATGAAAAACTGTTTTTT. Its translation is CASSLGVANEKLFF.

J is TRBJ2-7 and V is TRBV5-1; 7 bases map to TRBD1. The CDR3 has 14 amino acids. Germline V CDR1 and CDR2: SGHRS, YFSETQ. J gave up 0 bases and V 4 bases, and 4 bases lay outside the gene matches. The CDR3 is CASSTHRGSYEQYF. The CDR3 DNA follows: TGCGCCAGCAGCACTCACAGGGGCTCCTACGAGCAGTACTTC. The variable domain in full, completed from reference TRBV5-1 and TRBJ2-7, reads KAGVTQTPRYLIKTRGQQVTLSCSPISGHRSVSWYQQTPGQGLQFLFEYFSETQRNKGNFPGRFSGRQFSNSRSEMNVSTLELGDSALYLCASSTHRGSYEQYFGPGTRLTVT.